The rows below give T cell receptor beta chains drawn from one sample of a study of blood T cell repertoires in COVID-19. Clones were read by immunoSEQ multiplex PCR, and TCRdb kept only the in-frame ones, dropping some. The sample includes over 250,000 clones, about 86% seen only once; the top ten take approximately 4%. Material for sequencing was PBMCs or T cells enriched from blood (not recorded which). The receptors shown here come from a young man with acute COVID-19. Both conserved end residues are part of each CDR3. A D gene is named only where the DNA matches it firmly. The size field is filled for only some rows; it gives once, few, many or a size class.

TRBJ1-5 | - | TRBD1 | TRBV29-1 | CSVGTGGNQPQHF | TGCAGCGTTGGGACAGGGGGCAATCAGCCCCAGCATTTT
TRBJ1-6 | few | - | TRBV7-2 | CASSLSFGGNNSPLHF | TGTGCCAGCAGTCTGTCTTTCGGGGGTAATAATTCACCCCTCCACTTT
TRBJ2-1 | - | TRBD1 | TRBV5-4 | CASSDLGDRGRNEQFF | TGTGCCAGCAGCGACCTGGGGGACAGGGGGCGCAATGAGCAGTTCTTC
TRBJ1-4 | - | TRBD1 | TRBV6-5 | CASSYAETGSQKLFF | TGTGCCAGCAGTTACGCCGAGACAGGGAGTCAAAAACTGTTTTTT
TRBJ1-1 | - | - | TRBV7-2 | CASSPVSRLRDTEAFF | TGTGCCAGCAGCCCAGTAAGTCGACTCAGGGACACTGAAGCTTTCTTT
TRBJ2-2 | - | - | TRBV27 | CASSHRLTTGELFF | TGTGCCAGTTCTCACAGGCTTACCACCGGGGAGCTGTTTTTT
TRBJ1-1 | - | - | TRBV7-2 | CASSFQQQLEAFF | TGTGCCAGCAGCTTCCAACAGCAGCTTGAAGCTTTCTTT
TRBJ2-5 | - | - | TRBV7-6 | CASRASAQETQYF | TGTGCCAGCAGGGCTAGCGCCCAAGAGACCCAGTACTTC
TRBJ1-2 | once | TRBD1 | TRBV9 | CASSGYRGGWYGYTF | TGTGCCAGCAGCGGCTACAGGGGGGGATGGTATGGCTACACCTTC
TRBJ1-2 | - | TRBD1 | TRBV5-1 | CASSSGTGISSYGYTF | TGCGCCAGCAGCTCAGGGACAGGGATTTCGAGCTATGGCTACACCTTC
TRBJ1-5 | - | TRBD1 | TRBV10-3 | CAISESEGAQPQHF | TGTGCCATCAGTGAGTCCGAGGGGGCTCAGCCCCAGCATTTT
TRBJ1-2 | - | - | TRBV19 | CASSNFQGIQSGYTF | TGTGCCAGTAGCAATTTCCAGGGAATTCAGAGTGGCTACACCTTC